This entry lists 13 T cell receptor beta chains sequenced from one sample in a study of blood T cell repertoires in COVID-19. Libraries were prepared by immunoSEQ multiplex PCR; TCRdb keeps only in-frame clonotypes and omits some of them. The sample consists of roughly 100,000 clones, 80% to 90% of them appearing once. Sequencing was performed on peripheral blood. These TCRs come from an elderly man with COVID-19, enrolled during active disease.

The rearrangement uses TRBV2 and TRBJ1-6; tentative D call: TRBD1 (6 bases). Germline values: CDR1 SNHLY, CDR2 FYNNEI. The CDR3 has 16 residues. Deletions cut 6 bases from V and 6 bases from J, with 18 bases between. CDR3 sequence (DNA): TGTGCCAGCAGGGACAGCGTCTATTCCGTTAATTCACCCCTCCACTTT. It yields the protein CASRDSVYSVNSPLHF. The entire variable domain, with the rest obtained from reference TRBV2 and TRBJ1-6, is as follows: EPEVTQTPSHQVTQMGQEVILRCVPISNHLYFYWYRQILGQKVEFLVSFYNNEISEKSEIFDDQFSVERPDGSNFTLKIRSTKLEDSAMYFCASRDSVYSVNSPLHFGNGTRLTVT.

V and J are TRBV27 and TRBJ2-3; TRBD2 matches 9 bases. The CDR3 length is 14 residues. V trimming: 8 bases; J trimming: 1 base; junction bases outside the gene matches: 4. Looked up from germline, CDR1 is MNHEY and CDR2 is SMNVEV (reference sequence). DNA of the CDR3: TGTGCCAGCGGGAGACTAGCGGGCACAGATACGCAGTATTTT. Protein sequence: CASGRLAGTDTQYF.

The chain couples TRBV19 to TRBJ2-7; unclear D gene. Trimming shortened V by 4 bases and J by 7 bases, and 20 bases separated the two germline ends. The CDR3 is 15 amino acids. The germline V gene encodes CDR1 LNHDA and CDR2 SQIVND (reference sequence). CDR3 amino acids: CASSTLPEISTEQYF. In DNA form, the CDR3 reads TGTGCCAGTAGTACACTACCTGAGATCTCTACGGAGCAGTACTTC.

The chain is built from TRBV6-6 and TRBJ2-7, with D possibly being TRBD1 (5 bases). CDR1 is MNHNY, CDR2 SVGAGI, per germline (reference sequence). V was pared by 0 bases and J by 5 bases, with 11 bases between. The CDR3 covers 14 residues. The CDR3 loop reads CASSYSTQVHEQYF. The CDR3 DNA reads TGTGCCAGCAGTTACTCGACACAGGTCCACGAGCAGTACTTC.

The CDR3 loop is CASSVEGYPYGYTF. The CDR3 nucleotides are TGTGCCAGCAGCGTAGAGGGGTACCCCTATGGCTACACCTTC. The V gene is TRBV9, the J gene TRBJ1-2; a possible D gene is TRBD1 (5 bases). Looked up from germline, CDR1 is SGDLS and CDR2 is YYNGEE. This CDR3 region has 14 residues. With 0 bases removed from V and 4 bases from J, the gap between germline ends came to 10 bases. Combining the CDR3 with reference TRBV9 and TRBJ1-2 gives the whole variable domain DSGVTQTPKHLITATGQRVTLRCSPRSGDLSVYWYQQSLDQGLQFLIQYYNGEERAKGNILERFSAQQFPDLHSELNLSSLELGDSALYFCASSVEGYPYGYTFGSGTRLTVV.

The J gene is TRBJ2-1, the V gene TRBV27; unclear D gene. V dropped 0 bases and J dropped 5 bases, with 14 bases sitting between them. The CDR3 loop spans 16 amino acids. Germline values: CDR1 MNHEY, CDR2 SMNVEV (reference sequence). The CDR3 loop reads CASSLSVGNQDNEQFF. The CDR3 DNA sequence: TGTGCCAGCAGTTTATCGGTAGGTAACCAGGACAATGAGCAGTTCTTC.

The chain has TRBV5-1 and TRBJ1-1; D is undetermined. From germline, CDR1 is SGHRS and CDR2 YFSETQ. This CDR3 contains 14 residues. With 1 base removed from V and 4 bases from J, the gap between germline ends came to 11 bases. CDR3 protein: CASSLHGKLTEAFF. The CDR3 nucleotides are TGCGCCAGCAGCTTGCACGGGAAGCTCACTGAAGCTTTCTTT.

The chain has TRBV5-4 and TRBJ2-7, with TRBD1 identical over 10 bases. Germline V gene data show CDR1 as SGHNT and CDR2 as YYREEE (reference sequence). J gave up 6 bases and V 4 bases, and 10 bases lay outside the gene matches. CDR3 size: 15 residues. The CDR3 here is CASSLPGQGKTEQYF. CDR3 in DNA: TGTGCCAGCAGCCTACCGGGACAGGGGAAGACCGAGCAGTACTTC.

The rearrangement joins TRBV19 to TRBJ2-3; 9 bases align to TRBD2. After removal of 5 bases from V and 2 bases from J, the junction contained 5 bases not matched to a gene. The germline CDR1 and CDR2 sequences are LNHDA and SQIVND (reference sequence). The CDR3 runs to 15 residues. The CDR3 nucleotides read TGTGCCAGTAGTCCGCGGGGGGGTTACACAGATACGCAGTATTTT. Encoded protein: CASSPRGGYTDTQYF. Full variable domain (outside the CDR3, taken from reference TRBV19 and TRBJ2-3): DGGITQSPKYLFRKEGQNVTLSCEQNLNHDAMYWYRQDPGQGLRLIYYSQIVNDFQKGDIAEGYSVSREKKESFPLTVTSAQKNPTAFYLCASSPRGGYTDTQYFGPGTRLTVL.

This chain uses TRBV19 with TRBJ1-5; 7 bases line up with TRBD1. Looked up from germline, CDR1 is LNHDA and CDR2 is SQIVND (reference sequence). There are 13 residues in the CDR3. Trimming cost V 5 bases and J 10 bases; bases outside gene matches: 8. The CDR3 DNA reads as TGTGCCAGTAGTGGGACAGCTCAGGCACCCCAGCATTTT. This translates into CASSGTAQAPQHF.

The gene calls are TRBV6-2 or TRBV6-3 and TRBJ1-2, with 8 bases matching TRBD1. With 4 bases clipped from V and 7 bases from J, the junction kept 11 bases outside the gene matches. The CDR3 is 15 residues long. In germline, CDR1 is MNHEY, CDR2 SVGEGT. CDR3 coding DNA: TGTGCCAGCAGTTTCTTCCGGACAGGGCGTTTTGGCTACACCTTC. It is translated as CASSFFRTGRFGYTF.

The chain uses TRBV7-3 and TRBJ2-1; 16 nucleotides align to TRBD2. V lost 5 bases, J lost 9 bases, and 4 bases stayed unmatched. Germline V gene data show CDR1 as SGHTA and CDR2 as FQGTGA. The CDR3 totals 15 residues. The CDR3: CASSPGLAGGVEQFF. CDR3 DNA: TGTGCCAGCAGCCCGGGACTAGCGGGAGGGGTTGAGCAGTTCTTC.

The CDR3 DNA reads as TGTGCCAGCAGTATATCCTCTGGAAACACCATATATTTT. This gives the protein CASSISSGNTIYF. The chain links TRBV25-1 to TRBJ1-3; D unresolved. Germline V CDR1 and CDR2: MGHDK, SYGVNS. V lost 5 bases to trimming and J lost 0 bases, with 5 bases between them. This CDR3 has 13 residues.